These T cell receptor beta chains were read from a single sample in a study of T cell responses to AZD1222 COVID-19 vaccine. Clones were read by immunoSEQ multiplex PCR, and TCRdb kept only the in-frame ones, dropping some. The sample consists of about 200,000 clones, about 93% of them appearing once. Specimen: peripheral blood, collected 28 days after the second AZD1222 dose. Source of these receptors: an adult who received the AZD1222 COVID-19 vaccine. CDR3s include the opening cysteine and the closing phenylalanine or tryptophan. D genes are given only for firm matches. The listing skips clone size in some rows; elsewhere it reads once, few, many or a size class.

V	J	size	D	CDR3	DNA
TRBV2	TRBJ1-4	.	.	CASNQLGTLGEKLFF	TGTGCCAGCAACCAACTCGGGACACTCGGTGAAAAACTGTTTTTT
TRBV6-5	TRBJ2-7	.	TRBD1	CASCRTGAYEQYF	TGTGCCAGCTGTAGGACAGGGGCCTACGAGCAGTACTTC
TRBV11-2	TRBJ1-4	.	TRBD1	CASSLLTGVGEKLFF	TGTGCCAGCAGCTTACTGACAGGGGTCGGGGAAAAACTGTTTTTT
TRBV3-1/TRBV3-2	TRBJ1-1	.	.	CASTRGEYTEAFF	TGTGCCAGCACCCGGGGTGAGTACACTGAAGCTTTCTTT
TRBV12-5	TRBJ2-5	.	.	CASGRELARETQYF	TGTGCTAGTGGCCGCGAGCTAGCTAGAGAGACCCAGTACTTC
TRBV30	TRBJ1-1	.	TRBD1	CAWNFDRGGVFF	TGTGCCTGGAATTTTGACAGGGGCGGCGTTTTCTTT
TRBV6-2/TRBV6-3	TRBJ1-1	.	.	CASSYPSSAVPGAFF	TGTGCCAGCAGTTACCCGTCTTCGGCAGTCCCCGGAGCTTTCTTT
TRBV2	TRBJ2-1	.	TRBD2	CASRGTSFGYEQFF	TGTGCCAGCAGAGGGACTAGCTTTGGCTATGAGCAGTTCTTC
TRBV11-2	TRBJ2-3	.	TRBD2	CASSLDGGRGTQYF	TGTGCCAGCAGCCTCGATGGCGGGAGGGGGACGCAGTATTTT
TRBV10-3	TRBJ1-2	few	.	CATNGGPSGYTF	TGTGCCACCAACGGGGGACCATCTGGCTACACCTTC
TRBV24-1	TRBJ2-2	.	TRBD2	CATSDSGTSGYTGELFF	TGTGCCACCAGTGATTCCGGGACTAGCGGATACACCGGGGAGCTGTTTTTT
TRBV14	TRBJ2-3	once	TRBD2	CASRRTSGGTSTDTQYF	TGTGCCAGCAGAAGGACTAGCGGGGGGACTAGCACAGATACGCAGTATTTT
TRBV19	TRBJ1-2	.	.	CASRSGRGDYGYTF	TGTGCCAGTAGGTCCGGGCGAGGGGACTATGGCTACACCTTC
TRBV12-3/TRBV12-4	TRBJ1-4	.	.	CASSLILSEKLFF	TGTGCCAGCAGTTTAATCCTATCTGAAAAACTGTTTTTT
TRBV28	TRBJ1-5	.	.	CASSFERRSFYSNQPQHF	TGTGCCAGCAGTTTCGAAAGGAGAAGCTTCTATAGCAATCAGCCCCAGCATTTT
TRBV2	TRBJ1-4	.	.	CASRAETTNEKLFF	TGTGCCAGCAGGGCCGAAACAACTAATGAAAAACTGTTTTTT
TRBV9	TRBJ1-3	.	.	CASSVEGRTGNTIYF	TGTGCCAGCAGCGTAGAGGGCAGAACTGGAAACACCATATATTTT
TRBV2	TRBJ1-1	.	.	CASTHRLSEAFF	TGTGCCAGCACGCATCGTTTAAGTGAAGCTTTCTTT